Listed below are T cell receptor beta chains from one sample, sequenced in a study of T cell repertoires in cytomegalovirus infection. Antigens of these TCRs are unknown. A single record per CDR3 protein comes from TCRdb applying MiXCR to the reads. The repertoire has fewer than 950,000 distinct CDR3 sequences, approximately 32% of them found once; the top ten carry roughly an eighth. The sequences come from cultured CD8+ T cells from PBMCs, collected from culture after CMV antigen stimulation. These receptor sequences come from a human donor in good health (CMV status not recorded). Some clones in this sample may be carry-over from other donors' samples. The CDR3 runs from the conserved cysteine through the conserved F or W. Fields, in order: V gene, D gene, clone size, J gene, CDR3 length, CDR3 DNA, CDR3 protein. The D gene is left open where the match is weak. Clone size is not always given. Where it is, it says once, few, many or a class for expanded clones.

V gene: TRBV27; D gene: TRBD2; clone size: few; J gene: TRBJ2-3; CDR3 length: 18; CDR3 DNA: TGTGCCAGCAGTTTAACTGGACTAGCGGGGGACCACACAGATACGCAGTATTTT; CDR3 protein: CASSLTGLAGDHTDTQYF
V gene: TRBV2; D gene: .; clone size: .; J gene: TRBJ1-5; CDR3 length: 12; CDR3 DNA: TGTGCCAGCACGGACACTAATCAGCCCCAGCATTTT; CDR3 protein: CASTDTNQPQHF
V gene: TRBV2; D gene: .; clone size: .; J gene: TRBJ2-3; CDR3 length: 13; CDR3 DNA: TGTGCCAGCAGTGTGTCGGCCACAGATACGCAGTATTTT; CDR3 protein: CASSVSATDTQYF
V gene: TRBV2; D gene: .; clone size: few; J gene: TRBJ2-3; CDR3 length: 17; CDR3 DNA: TGTGCCAGCAGTGAAGCGGAGGATGGTCGGGACACAGATACGCAGTATTTT; CDR3 protein: CASSEAEDGRDTDTQYF
V gene: TRBV7-3; D gene: .; clone size: .; J gene: TRBJ2-1; CDR3 length: 18; CDR3 DNA: TGTGCCAGCAGCTTAAACCCCCCGGCGGAGGCACCCTACAATGAGCAGTTCTTC; CDR3 protein: CASSLNPPAEAPYNEQFF
V gene: TRBV9; D gene: TRBD1; clone size: few; J gene: TRBJ2-2; CDR3 length: 18; CDR3 DNA: TGTGCCAGCAGCGTAGCCCGGACAGGGGGCGTTCGGACCGGGGAGCTGTTTTTT; CDR3 protein: CASSVARTGGVRTGELFF
V gene: TRBV6-1; D gene: .; clone size: few; J gene: TRBJ2-5; CDR3 length: 14; CDR3 DNA: TGTGCCAGCAGTGAAGACAGTCTAGGGGAGACCCAGTACTTC; CDR3 protein: CASSEDSLGETQYF
V gene: TRBV28; D gene: .; clone size: many; J gene: TRBJ2-1; CDR3 length: 14; CDR3 DNA: TGTGCCGCAGCCTTGAGCCTTAGGGACAATGAGCAGTTCTTC; CDR3 protein: CAAALSLRDNEQFF
V gene: TRBV15; D gene: .; clone size: few; J gene: TRBJ1-5; CDR3 length: 13; CDR3 DNA: TGTGCCACCAGCATGGGGCAGGAGCAGCCCCAGCATTTT; CDR3 protein: CATSMGQEQPQHF
V gene: TRBV7-6; D gene: .; clone size: few; J gene: TRBJ1-3; CDR3 length: 11; CDR3 DNA: TGTGCCAGCAGCTCTCAAGTCACCATATATTTT; CDR3 protein: CASSSQVTIYF
V gene: TRBV4-1; D gene: TRBD2; clone size: .; J gene: TRBJ2-1; CDR3 length: 16; CDR3 DNA: TGCGCCAGCAGCCCAGCAGCGGGGGTCCCTTCTGGTGAGCAGTTCTTC; CDR3 protein: CASSPAAGVPSGEQFF
V gene: TRBV12-3/TRBV12-4; D gene: .; clone size: few; J gene: TRBJ1-1; CDR3 length: 14; CDR3 DNA: TGTGCCAGCAGTTTTGAGGGGGTTGGCGCTGAAGCTTTCTTT; CDR3 protein: CASSFEGVGAEAFF
V gene: TRBV4-3; D gene: .; clone size: .; J gene: TRBJ2-3; CDR3 length: 17; CDR3 DNA: TGCGCCAGCAGCCAAGATACTTACGGCAAAAGCACAGATACGCAGTATTTT; CDR3 protein: CASSQDTYGKSTDTQYF
V gene: TRBV20-1; D gene: .; clone size: .; J gene: TRBJ1-2; CDR3 length: 14; CDR3 DNA: TGCAGTGCTAGAGATCCCGACACCTCGAGAGGCTACACCTTC; CDR3 protein: CSARDPDTSRGYTF
V gene: TRBV27; D gene: TRBD1; clone size: few; J gene: TRBJ1-1; CDR3 length: 14; CDR3 DNA: TGTGCCAGCAGTTGGACAGGATCAAATACTGAAGCTTTCTTT; CDR3 protein: CASSWTGSNTEAFF
V gene: TRBV10-2; D gene: .; clone size: many; J gene: TRBJ2-5; CDR3 length: 14; CDR3 DNA: TGCGCCAGCAGAACCGCGGGACCACAAGAGACCCAGTACTTC; CDR3 protein: CASRTAGPQETQYF
V gene: TRBV7-9; D gene: .; clone size: few; J gene: TRBJ2-3; CDR3 length: 16; CDR3 DNA: TGTGCCAGCAGCCTCCTTAGGGGAAAAAAACCAGATACGCAGTATTTT; CDR3 protein: CASSLLRGKKPDTQYF
V gene: TRBV12-5; D gene: TRBD2; clone size: few; J gene: TRBJ2-3; CDR3 length: 16; CDR3 DNA: TGTGCTAGTGGTTTTATAGTTAGCGGGGCCACAGATACGCAGTATTTT; CDR3 protein: CASGFIVSGATDTQYF
V gene: TRBV7-9; D gene: .; clone size: few; J gene: TRBJ1-4; CDR3 length: 17; CDR3 DNA: TGTGCCAGCAGCTCAAGCCTACTCGATTCAACTAATGAAAAACTGTTTTTT; CDR3 protein: CASSSSLLDSTNEKLFF
V gene: TRBV29-1; D gene: .; clone size: .; J gene: TRBJ2-7; CDR3 length: 14; CDR3 DNA: TGCAGCGTTGACGACGGAAAAGACTCCTACGAGCAGTACTTC; CDR3 protein: CSVDDGKDSYEQYF
V gene: TRBV19; D gene: .; clone size: .; J gene: TRBJ1-5; CDR3 length: 13; CDR3 DNA: TGTGCCAGTAGATCCCTCGACCATCAGCCCCAGCATTTT; CDR3 protein: CASRSLDHQPQHF
V gene: TRBV4-1; D gene: .; clone size: .; J gene: TRBJ2-2; CDR3 length: 14; CDR3 DNA: TGCGCCAGCAGCCAAGCGTCCAGCACCGGGGAGCTGTTTTTT; CDR3 protein: CASSQASSTGELFF
V gene: TRBV4-1; D gene: .; clone size: .; J gene: TRBJ2-2; CDR3 length: 15; CDR3 DNA: TGCGCCAGCAGCCAGGCCCGGGCGGCTACCGGGGAGCTGTTTTTT; CDR3 protein: CASSQARAATGELFF
V gene: TRBV12-3/TRBV12-4; D gene: .; clone size: .; J gene: TRBJ1-1; CDR3 length: 14; CDR3 DNA: TGTGCCAGCAGTTTTACTGCAGGGAACACTGAAGCTTTCTTT; CDR3 protein: CASSFTAGNTEAFF
V gene: TRBV7-6; D gene: .; clone size: few; J gene: TRBJ2-1; CDR3 length: 14; CDR3 DNA: TGTGCCAGCAGCCCGCGCAATTCCTACAATGAGCAGTTCTTC; CDR3 protein: CASSPRNSYNEQFF
V gene: TRBV2; D gene: .; clone size: .; J gene: TRBJ1-4; CDR3 length: 16; CDR3 DNA: TGTGCCAGCAGTCCCGGGCATCACGCAACTAATGAAAAACTGTTTTTT; CDR3 protein: CASSPGHHATNEKLFF
V gene: TRBV7-3; D gene: .; clone size: .; J gene: TRBJ2-7; CDR3 length: 14; CDR3 DNA: TGTGCCAGCAGCCCTCCGGCACACCCCTACGAGCAGTACTTC; CDR3 protein: CASSPPAHPYEQYF
V gene: TRBV7-8; D gene: .; clone size: .; J gene: TRBJ2-5; CDR3 length: 16; CDR3 DNA: TGTGCCAGCAGCCCCCTCGACACCCCTGGGTGGGAGACCCAGTACTTC; CDR3 protein: CASSPLDTPGWETQYF
V gene: TRBV12-3/TRBV12-4; D gene: .; clone size: .; J gene: TRBJ2-1; CDR3 length: 14; CDR3 DNA: TGTGCCAGCAGTTTCGGCCAGGCTTACAATGAGCAGTTCTTC; CDR3 protein: CASSFGQAYNEQFF
V gene: TRBV20-1; D gene: .; clone size: .; J gene: TRBJ1-1; CDR3 length: 13; CDR3 DNA: TGCAGTGCTAGAGGTAGGAGAGACACTGAAGCTTTCTTT; CDR3 protein: CSARGRRDTEAFF
V gene: TRBV19; D gene: TRBD2; clone size: once; J gene: TRBJ2-3; CDR3 length: 16; CDR3 DNA: TGTGCCAGTAGTATCCCCCGGCTAGCGGGCACAGATACGCAGTATTTT; CDR3 protein: CASSIPRLAGTDTQYF
V gene: TRBV27; D gene: .; clone size: .; J gene: TRBJ2-7; CDR3 length: 15; CDR3 DNA: TGTGCCAGCAGTCTGGACCAGATTCCCCCCTACGAGCAGTACTTC; CDR3 protein: CASSLDQIPPYEQYF
V gene: TRBV10-3; D gene: TRBD2; clone size: few; J gene: TRBJ2-2; CDR3 length: 19; CDR3 DNA: TGTGCCATCACGGAGATGCGACTAGCGGGGGGGCCGAACACCGGGGAGCTGTTTTTT; CDR3 protein: CAITEMRLAGGPNTGELFF
V gene: TRBV7-9; D gene: .; clone size: many; J gene: TRBJ2-7; CDR3 length: 11; CDR3 DNA: TGTGCCAGCAAGGGACCCTACGAGCAGTACTTC; CDR3 protein: CASKGPYEQYF
V gene: TRBV29-1; D gene: .; clone size: .; J gene: TRBJ1-2; CDR3 length: 11; CDR3 DNA: TGCAGCGTTAGGAGGGCGTATGGCTACACCTTC; CDR3 protein: CSVRRAYGYTF
V gene: TRBV12-3/TRBV12-4; D gene: TRBD1; clone size: many; J gene: TRBJ1-1; CDR3 length: 15; CDR3 DNA: TGTGCCAGCAGTTTTCCGGGACAGGGGAACACTGAAGCTTTCTTT; CDR3 protein: CASSFPGQGNTEAFF
V gene: TRBV3-1; D gene: .; clone size: .; J gene: TRBJ2-5; CDR3 length: 14; CDR3 DNA: TGTGCCAGCAGCCAGAGGCGGGGTGGAGAGACCCAGTACTTC; CDR3 protein: CASSQRRGGETQYF
V gene: TRBV20-1; D gene: TRBD2; clone size: .; J gene: TRBJ2-3; CDR3 length: 16; CDR3 DNA: TGCAGTGCTAGAGATGGGGGGCGGGGGGACCCAGATACGCAGTATTTT; CDR3 protein: CSARDGGRGDPDTQYF
V gene: TRBV7-3; D gene: .; clone size: .; J gene: TRBJ2-1; CDR3 length: 12; CDR3 DNA: TGTGCCAGCAGCTTAGGTAATATTGAGCAGTTCTTC; CDR3 protein: CASSLGNIEQFF
V gene: TRBV6-1; D gene: TRBD1; clone size: .; J gene: TRBJ1-6; CDR3 length: 14; CDR3 DNA: TGTGCCAGCAGGCTGGGACAGTATAATTCACCCCTCCACTTT; CDR3 protein: CASRLGQYNSPLHF
V gene: TRBV6-1; D gene: .; clone size: few; J gene: TRBJ1-2; CDR3 length: 15; CDR3 DNA: TGTGCCAGCATCGAGGGGGGTACTGCTAACTATGGCTACACCTTC; CDR3 protein: CASIEGGTANYGYTF
V gene: TRBV28; D gene: TRBD1; clone size: few; J gene: TRBJ1-4; CDR3 length: 16; CDR3 DNA: TGTGCCAGCAGTTTTCAGGGGGGCATAACTAATGAAAAACTGTTTTTT; CDR3 protein: CASSFQGGITNEKLFF
V gene: TRBV12-3/TRBV12-4; D gene: .; clone size: .; J gene: TRBJ1-2; CDR3 length: 16; CDR3 DNA: TGTGCCAGCAGTTTTAGCCGGTCCTATACCTCGGAGGGCTACACCTTC; CDR3 protein: CASSFSRSYTSEGYTF
V gene: TRBV11-2; D gene: .; clone size: .; J gene: TRBJ2-1; CDR3 length: 16; CDR3 DNA: TGTGCCGGCAGCTTAAAGGCTCAGGGGGGCCACAATGAGCAGTTCTTC; CDR3 protein: CAGSLKAQGGHNEQFF
V gene: TRBV12-3/TRBV12-4; D gene: .; clone size: .; J gene: TRBJ2-7; CDR3 length: 12; CDR3 DNA: TGTGCCAGCAGTTTTGGGCAAGCCGAGCAGTACTTC; CDR3 protein: CASSFGQAEQYF
V gene: TRBV28; D gene: .; clone size: .; J gene: TRBJ2-3; CDR3 length: 18; CDR3 DNA: TGTGCCAGCAGACCCTGGGGGGGGTACAGGGAAGACACAGATACGCAGTATTTT; CDR3 protein: CASRPWGGYREDTDTQYF
V gene: TRBV5-6; D gene: .; clone size: .; J gene: TRBJ1-3; CDR3 length: 16; CDR3 DNA: TGTGCCAGCAGCTACCTCAGGGATACCCCTGGAAACACCATATATTTT; CDR3 protein: CASSYLRDTPGNTIYF
V gene: TRBV10-3; D gene: .; clone size: .; J gene: TRBJ1-2; CDR3 length: 13; CDR3 DNA: TGTGCCATCAGTGAGAAGAGGGTTGATGGCTACACCTTC; CDR3 protein: CAISEKRVDGYTF